A selection of T cell receptor beta chains follows, all from one sample in a study of PD-1 blockade in mismatch repair-deficient tumors. The data were produced by immunoSEQ multiplex PCR, yet TCRdb's version contains in-frame clones alone and is incomplete. The data show just under 65,000 clones, 88% seen once. The sequencing here drew on peripheral blood, taken 52 weeks after starting pembrolizumab. The receptors here all came from an adult with mismatch repair-deficient cancer. The CDR3 runs from the conserved cysteine through the conserved F or W. The D gene is left open where the match is weak. Clone sizes are given selectively: once, few, many, or a class where the clone is expanded.

CDR3 length: 16; J gene: TRBJ2-2; D gene: .; clone size: .; V gene: TRBV7-9; CDR3 DNA: TGTGCCAGCAGCGTGGGACTTTACGCGAACACCGGGGAGCTGTTTTTT; CDR3 protein: CASSVGLYANTGELFF
CDR3 length: 14; J gene: TRBJ1-4; D gene: .; clone size: .; V gene: TRBV4-1; CDR3 DNA: TGCGCCAGCAGCCAAGTTAAGGGATTGGAAAAACTGTTTTTT; CDR3 protein: CASSQVKGLEKLFF
CDR3 length: 16; J gene: TRBJ2-5; D gene: TRBD1; clone size: .; V gene: TRBV7-9; CDR3 DNA: TGTGCCAGCAGCTCCCCGGGACAGGGGAACCAAGAGACCCAGTACTTC; CDR3 protein: CASSSPGQGNQETQYF
CDR3 length: 14; J gene: TRBJ1-5; D gene: .; clone size: .; V gene: TRBV28; CDR3 DNA: TGTGCCAGCAGTTTAGCAGGGGCCGTAAAACCCCAGCATTTT; CDR3 protein: CASSLAGAVKPQHF
CDR3 length: 14; J gene: TRBJ2-4; D gene: TRBD2; clone size: .; V gene: TRBV6-1; CDR3 DNA: TGTGCCAGCAGTGACTTAGCGGGAGAGGGCATTCAGTACTTC; CDR3 protein: CASSDLAGEGIQYF
CDR3 length: 11; J gene: TRBJ2-1; D gene: .; clone size: few; V gene: TRBV2; CDR3 DNA: TGTGCCAGCAGTAGCATCAATGAGCAGTTCTTC; CDR3 protein: CASSSINEQFF
CDR3 length: 15; J gene: TRBJ2-5; D gene: .; clone size: .; V gene: TRBV10-3; CDR3 DNA: TGTGCCATCAGTGAGGGACAGATATATATGGAGACCCAGTACTTC; CDR3 protein: CAISEGQIYMETQYF
CDR3 length: 21; J gene: TRBJ1-5; D gene: .; clone size: .; V gene: TRBV29-1; CDR3 DNA: TGCAGCCGATGCCGGCGGTCGAAGGGGCACAGGATGAAACTGGGGAATCAGCCCCAGCATTTT; CDR3 protein: CSRCRRSKGHRMKLGNQPQHF
CDR3 length: 15; J gene: TRBJ2-5; D gene: .; clone size: .; V gene: TRBV11-3; CDR3 DNA: TGTGCCAGCAGCTTAGGGGGCGAGAGCCAAGAGACCCAGTACTTC; CDR3 protein: CASSLGGESQETQYF
CDR3 length: 17; J gene: TRBJ2-7; D gene: .; clone size: .; V gene: TRBV27; CDR3 DNA: TGTGCCAGCAGTCCCCGTTTGGGCTTATGGACGGACTACGAGCAGTACTTC; CDR3 protein: CASSPRLGLWTDYEQYF
CDR3 length: 16; J gene: TRBJ1-2; D gene: TRBD1; clone size: once; V gene: TRBV9; CDR3 DNA: TGTGCCAGCAGCGCTAGTCCAGACAGGGGCGTCTATGGCTACACCTTC; CDR3 protein: CASSASPDRGVYGYTF
CDR3 length: 15; J gene: TRBJ2-1; D gene: .; clone size: .; V gene: TRBV9; CDR3 DNA: TGTGCCAGCAGCGACCGGGACACCGCTTACAATGAGCAGTTCTTC; CDR3 protein: CASSDRDTAYNEQFF
CDR3 length: 16; J gene: TRBJ2-7; D gene: TRBD1; clone size: .; V gene: TRBV19; CDR3 DNA: TGTGCCAGTAGTATTCAATCGGGACAGTCCTCCTACGAGCAGTACTTC; CDR3 protein: CASSIQSGQSSYEQYF
CDR3 length: 14; J gene: TRBJ2-7; D gene: TRBD1; clone size: .; V gene: TRBV7-9; CDR3 DNA: TGTGCCAGCAGCCTCCCCGGACAGGGCCAGGAGCAGTACTTC; CDR3 protein: CASSLPGQGQEQYF
CDR3 length: 15; J gene: TRBJ2-7; D gene: .; clone size: .; V gene: TRBV28; CDR3 DNA: TGTGCCAGCAGTCCGACCGGGGGCGGCTCCTACGAGCAGTACTTC; CDR3 protein: CASSPTGGGSYEQYF
CDR3 length: 13; J gene: TRBJ2-3; D gene: TRBD1; clone size: .; V gene: TRBV2; CDR3 DNA: TGTGCCAACTGGGACAGGGTCACAGATACGCAGTATTTT; CDR3 protein: CANWDRVTDTQYF
CDR3 length: 15; J gene: TRBJ1-5; D gene: TRBD1; clone size: few; V gene: TRBV28; CDR3 DNA: TGTGCCAGCACCCAGGACAGGGACCATCATCAGCCCCAGCATTTT; CDR3 protein: CASTQDRDHHQPQHF